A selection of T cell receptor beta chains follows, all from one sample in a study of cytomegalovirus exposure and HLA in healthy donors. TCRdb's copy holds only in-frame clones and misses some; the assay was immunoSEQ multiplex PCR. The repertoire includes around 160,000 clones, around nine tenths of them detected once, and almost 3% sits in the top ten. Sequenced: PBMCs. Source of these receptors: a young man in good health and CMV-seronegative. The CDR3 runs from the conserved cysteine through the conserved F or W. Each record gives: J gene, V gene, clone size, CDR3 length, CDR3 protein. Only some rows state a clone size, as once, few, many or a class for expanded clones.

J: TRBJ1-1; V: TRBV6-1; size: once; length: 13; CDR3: CASSVRNLFEAFF
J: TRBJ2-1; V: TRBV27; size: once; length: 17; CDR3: CASRPSSGAWSYNEQFF
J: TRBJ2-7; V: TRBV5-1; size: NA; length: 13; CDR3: CASSLAGTYEQYF
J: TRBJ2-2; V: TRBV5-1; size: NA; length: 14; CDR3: CASSPIQGTGELFF
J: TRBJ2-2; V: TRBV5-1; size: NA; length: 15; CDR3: CASMEGYLNTGELFF
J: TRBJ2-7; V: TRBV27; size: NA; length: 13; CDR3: CASSFTGITEQYF
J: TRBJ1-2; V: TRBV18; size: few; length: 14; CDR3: CASSPQGTNYGYTF
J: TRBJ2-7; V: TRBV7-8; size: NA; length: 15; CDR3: CASSRVRGSSYEQYF
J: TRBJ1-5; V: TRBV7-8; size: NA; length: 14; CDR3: CASSSGGFGQPQHF
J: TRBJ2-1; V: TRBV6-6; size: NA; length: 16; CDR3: CASSPAGLAGGREQFF
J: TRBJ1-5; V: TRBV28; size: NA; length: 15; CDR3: CASSMPGQGSQPQHF
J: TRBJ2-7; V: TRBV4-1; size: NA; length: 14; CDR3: CASSQASGSYEQYF
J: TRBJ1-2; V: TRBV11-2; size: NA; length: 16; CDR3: CASSVTGGKPNYGYTF
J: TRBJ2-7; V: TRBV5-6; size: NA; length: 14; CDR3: CASSPTPPRSEQYF
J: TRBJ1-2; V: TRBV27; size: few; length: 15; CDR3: CASSLSTGGNYGYTF
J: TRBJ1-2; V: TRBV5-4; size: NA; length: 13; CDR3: CASSPDRVYGYTF
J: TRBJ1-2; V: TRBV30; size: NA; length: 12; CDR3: CAYADRGYGYTF
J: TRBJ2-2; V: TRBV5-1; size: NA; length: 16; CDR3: CASSLPQGVHTGELFF
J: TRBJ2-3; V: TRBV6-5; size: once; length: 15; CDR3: CASSRTGASTDTQYF
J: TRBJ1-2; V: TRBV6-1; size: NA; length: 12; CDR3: CASRSFVYGYTF
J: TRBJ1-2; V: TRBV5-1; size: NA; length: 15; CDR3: CASSSGRGADYGYTF
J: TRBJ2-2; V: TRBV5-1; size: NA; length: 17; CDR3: CASSSPRGIFGAGELFF
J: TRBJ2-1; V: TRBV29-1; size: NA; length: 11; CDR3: CSPWTGNEQFF
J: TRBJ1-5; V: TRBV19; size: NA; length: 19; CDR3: CASSPLPGTGGSGNQPQHF
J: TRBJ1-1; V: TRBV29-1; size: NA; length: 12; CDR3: CSVTQGSTEAFF
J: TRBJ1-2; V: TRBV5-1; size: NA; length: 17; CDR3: CASSGVEGTIFNYGYTF
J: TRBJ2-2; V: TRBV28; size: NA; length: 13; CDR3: CASSLGNTGELFF
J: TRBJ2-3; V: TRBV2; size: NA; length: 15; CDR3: CASRQGLAATDTQYF
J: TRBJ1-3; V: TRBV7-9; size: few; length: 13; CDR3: CASNIKRENTIYF
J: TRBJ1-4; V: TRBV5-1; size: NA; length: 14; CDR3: CASSFPGQGEKLFF
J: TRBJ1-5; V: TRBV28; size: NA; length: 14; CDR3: CASGRDYSNQPQHF
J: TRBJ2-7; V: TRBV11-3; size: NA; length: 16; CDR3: CASSPGLAGGLRGQYF
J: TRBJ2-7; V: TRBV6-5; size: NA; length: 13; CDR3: CASLPRGSYEQYF
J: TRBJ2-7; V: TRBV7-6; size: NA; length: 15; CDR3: CASSLGQGAWYEQYF
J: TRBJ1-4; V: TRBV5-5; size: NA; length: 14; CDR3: CASSPEIDNEKLFF
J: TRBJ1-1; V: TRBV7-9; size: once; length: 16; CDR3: CASTRTGTVGDTEAFF
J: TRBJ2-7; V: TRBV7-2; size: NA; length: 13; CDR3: CATAGVHLYEQYF
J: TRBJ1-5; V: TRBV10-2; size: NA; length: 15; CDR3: CASSDRGAGNQPQHF
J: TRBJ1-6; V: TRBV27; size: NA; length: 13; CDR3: CASRGTDWRPLHF
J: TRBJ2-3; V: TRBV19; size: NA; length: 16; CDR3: CASSIGHDYGGDTQYF
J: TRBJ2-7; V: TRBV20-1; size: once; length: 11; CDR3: CSATDSSEQYF
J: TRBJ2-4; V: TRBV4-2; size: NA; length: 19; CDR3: CASSQDFTSGTLAKNIQYF
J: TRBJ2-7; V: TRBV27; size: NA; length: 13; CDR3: CASSFGSAYEQYF